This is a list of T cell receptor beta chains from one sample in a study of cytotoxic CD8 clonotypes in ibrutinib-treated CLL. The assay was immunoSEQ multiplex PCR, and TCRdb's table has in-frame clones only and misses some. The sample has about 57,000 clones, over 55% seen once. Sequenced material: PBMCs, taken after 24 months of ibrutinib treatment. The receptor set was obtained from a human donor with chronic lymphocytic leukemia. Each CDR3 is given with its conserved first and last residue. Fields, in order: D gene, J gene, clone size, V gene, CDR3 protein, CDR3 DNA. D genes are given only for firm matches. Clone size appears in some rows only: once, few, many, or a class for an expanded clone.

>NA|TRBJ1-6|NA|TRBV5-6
CASSSSETYNSPLHF
TGTGCCAGCAGCTCTAGTGAGACCTATAATTCACCCCTCCACTTT
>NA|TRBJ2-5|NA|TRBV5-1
CASSFLEGETQYF
TGCGCCAGCAGTTTTCTAGAGGGAGAGACCCAGTACTTC
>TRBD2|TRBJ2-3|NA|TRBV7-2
CASSLGGGETDTQYF
TGTGCCAGCAGCTTAGGCGGGGGGGAGACAGATACGCAGTATTTT
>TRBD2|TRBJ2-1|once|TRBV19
CATSSGSSYNEQFF
TGTGCTACTTCCAGCGGGAGTTCCTACAATGAGCAGTTCTTC
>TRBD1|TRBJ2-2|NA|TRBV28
CASSHDRGWAGELFF
TGTGCCAGCAGCCACGACAGGGGTTGGGCCGGGGAGCTGTTTTTT
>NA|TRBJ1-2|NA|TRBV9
CASSVSGATNYGYTF
TGTGCCAGCAGCGTTTCAGGCGCAACTAACTATGGCTACACCTTC
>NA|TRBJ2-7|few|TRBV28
CASSLIPGRASYEQYF
TGTGCCAGCAGTTTAATTCCGGGACGCGCCTCCTACGAGCAGTACTTC
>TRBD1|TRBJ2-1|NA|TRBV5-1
CASSPTGLYDSYNEQFF
TGCGCCAGCAGCCCGACAGGGCTCTATGACTCCTACAATGAGCAGTTCTTC
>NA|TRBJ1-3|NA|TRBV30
CAWSPQIGNTIYF
TGTGCCTGGAGCCCTCAGATTGGAAACACCATATATTTT
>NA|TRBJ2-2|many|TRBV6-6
CASSYSGSGELFF
TGTGCCAGCAGTTACTCGGGGTCCGGGGAGCTGTTTTTT
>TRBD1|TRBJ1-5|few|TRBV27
CASSPHPQGVGNQPQHF
TGTGCCAGCAGTCCCCATCCACAGGGGGTAGGCAATCAGCCCCAGCATTTT
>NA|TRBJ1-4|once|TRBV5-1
CASSSAPAVEKLFF
TGCGCCAGCAGCTCTGCCCCAGCGGTAGAAAAACTGTTTTTT
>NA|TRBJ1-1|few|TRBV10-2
CASSEGRNTEAFF
TGCGCCAGCAGTGAAGGCCGGAACACTGAAGCTTTCTTT
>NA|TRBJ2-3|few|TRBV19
CASSQGDTDTQYF
TGTGCCAGTAGTCAGGGAGACACAGATACGCAGTATTTT
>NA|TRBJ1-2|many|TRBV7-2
CASSSWGGYTF
TGTGCCAGCAGCTCTTGGGGTGGCTACACCTTC
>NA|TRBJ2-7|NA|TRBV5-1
CASSLALNYEQYF
TGCGCCAGCAGCTTGGCCCTCAATTACGAGCAGTACTTC
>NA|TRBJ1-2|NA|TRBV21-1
CAGQGLGDGYTF
TGTGCCGGACAGGGGTTGGGGGATGGCTACACCTTC
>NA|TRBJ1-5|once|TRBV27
CASSLSTGSSNQPQHF
TGTGCCAGCAGTTTAAGCACTGGGTCGAGCAATCAGCCCCAGCATTTT
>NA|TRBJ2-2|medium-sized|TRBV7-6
CASGSPQGNTGELFF
TGTGCCAGCGGAAGCCCACAGGGGAACACCGGGGAGCTGTTTTTT
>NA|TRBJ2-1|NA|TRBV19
CASSIRGASYNEQFF
TGTGCCAGTAGTATTAGGGGCGCCTCCTACAATGAGCAGTTCTTC
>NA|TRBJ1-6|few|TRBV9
CASSVVGGHNSPLHF
TGTGCCAGCAGCGTAGTTGGGGGTCATAATTCACCCCTCCACTTT
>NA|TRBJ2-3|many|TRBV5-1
CASSLGHTDTQYF
TGCGCCAGCAGCTTAGGTCACACAGATACGCAGTATTTT
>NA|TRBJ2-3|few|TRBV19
CASSVRGDTQYF
TGTGCCAGTAGTGTAAGGGGGGATACGCAGTATTTT
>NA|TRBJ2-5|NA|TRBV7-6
CASSLELGRRETQYF
TGTGCCAGCAGCTTAGAACTGGGCAGGCGGGAGACCCAGTACTTC
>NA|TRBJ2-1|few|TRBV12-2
CASRLDGGVGPDEQFF
TGTGCAAGTCGCTTAGATGGGGGAGTCGGGCCCGATGAGCAGTTCTTC
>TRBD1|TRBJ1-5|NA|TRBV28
CASIPRGQGAGQPQHF
TGTGCCAGCATCCCCCGGGGGCAGGGGGCAGGTCAGCCCCAGCATTTT
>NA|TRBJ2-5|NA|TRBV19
CASSEGRETQYF
TGTGCCAGTAGCGAGGGGAGAGAGACCCAGTACTTC
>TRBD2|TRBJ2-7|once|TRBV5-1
CASSWGKTSGYEQYF
TGCGCCAGCAGCTGGGGGAAGACTAGCGGGTACGAGCAGTACTTC
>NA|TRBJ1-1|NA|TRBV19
CASTLASYTEAFF
TGTGCCAGTACCCTGGCGTCCTACACTGAAGCTTTCTTT
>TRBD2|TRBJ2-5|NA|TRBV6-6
CASSYSGRETQYF
TGTGCCAGCAGTTACAGCGGGAGGGAGACCCAGTACTTC
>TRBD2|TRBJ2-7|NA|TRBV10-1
CASSHPGTNNYEQYF
TGCGCCAGCAGTCACCCCGGGACTAATAACTACGAGCAGTACTTC
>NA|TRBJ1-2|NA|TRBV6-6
CASSFGTNYGYTF
TGTGCCAGCAGCTTTGGGACTAACTATGGCTACACCTTC
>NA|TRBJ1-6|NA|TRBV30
CAWGGPSLHF
TGTGCCTGGGGGGGGCCTTCCCTCCACTTT
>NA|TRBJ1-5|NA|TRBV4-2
CASSKAGFGNQPQHF
TGTGCCAGCAGCAAAGCGGGGTTTGGCAATCAGCCCCAGCATTTT
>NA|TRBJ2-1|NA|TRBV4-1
CASSQEDVPRTVVFF
TGCGCCAGCAGCCAGGAAGATGTTCCACGGACAGTAGTGTTCTTC
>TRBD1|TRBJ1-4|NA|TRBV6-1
CASSTGGLMFF
TGTGCCAGCAGTACAGGGGGTCTTATGTTTTTT
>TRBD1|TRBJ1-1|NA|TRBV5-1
CASSFRQGALNTEAFF
TGCGCCAGCAGTTTTAGACAGGGGGCGCTTAACACTGAAGCTTTCTTT
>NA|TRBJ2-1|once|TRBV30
CAWSEAIEQFF
TGTGCCTGGAGTGAGGCGATTGAGCAGTTCTTC
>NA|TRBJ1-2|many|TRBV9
CASSVEGVDRTNYGYTF
TGTGCCAGCAGCGTAGAGGGGGTGGACAGAACTAACTATGGCTACACCTTC
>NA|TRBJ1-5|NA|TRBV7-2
CASSLVLSNQPQHF
TGTGCCAGCAGCTTAGTACTCAGCAATCAGCCCCAGCATTTT
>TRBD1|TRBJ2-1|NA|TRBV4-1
CASSQILGQTIYNEQFF
TGCGCCAGCAGCCAAATCTTGGGACAGACTATTTACAATGAGCAGTTCTTC
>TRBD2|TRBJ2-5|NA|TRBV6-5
CASSQREGQETQYF
TGTGCCAGCTCTCAGCGGGAGGGCCAAGAGACCCAGTACTTC
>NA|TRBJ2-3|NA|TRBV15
CATSRGRGFKTTQYF
TGTGCCACCAGCAGAGGCCGGGGGTTTAAGACTACGCAGTATTTT
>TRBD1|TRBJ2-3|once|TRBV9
CASNHRGRTDTQYF
TGTGCCAGCAACCACAGGGGGCGGACAGATACGCAGTATTTT
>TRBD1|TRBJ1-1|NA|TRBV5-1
CASSLYRGKSEAFF
TGCGCCAGCAGCCTCTACAGGGGTAAGAGTGAAGCTTTCTTT
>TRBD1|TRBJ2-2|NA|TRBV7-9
CASSYRTGVTGELFF
TGTGCCAGCAGCTATCGGACAGGGGTCACCGGGGAGCTGTTTTTT
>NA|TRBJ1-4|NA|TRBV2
CASRIEGGNEKLFF
TGTGCCAGCAGAATAGAAGGGGGTAATGAAAAACTGTTTTTT
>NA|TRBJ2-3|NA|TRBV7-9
CASSLGQVLSTDTQYF
TGTGCCAGCAGCTTAGGGCAGGTCCTTAGCACAGATACGCAGTATTTT
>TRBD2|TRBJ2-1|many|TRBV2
CARTGTSGGGNEQFF
TGTGCCAGGACCGGGACTAGCGGGGGGGGCAATGAGCAGTTCTTC
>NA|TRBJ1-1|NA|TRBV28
CASSLGRSNTEAFF
TGTGCCAGCAGTTTGGGGAGGTCGAACACTGAAGCTTTCTTT
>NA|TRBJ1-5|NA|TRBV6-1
CASSELGTPNQPQHF
TGTGCCAGCAGTGAATTAGGTACACCCAATCAGCCCCAGCATTTT
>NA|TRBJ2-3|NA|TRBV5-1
CASSLIPGALTDTQYF
TGCGCCAGCAGTTTAATACCGGGGGCTCTCACAGATACGCAGTATTTT
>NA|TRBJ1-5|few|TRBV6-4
CASSLDTNQPQHF
TGTGCCAGCAGTCTGGACACCAATCAGCCCCAGCATTTT
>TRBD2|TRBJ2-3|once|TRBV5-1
CASSFGTSGGTDTQYF
TGCGCCAGCAGCTTCGGGACTAGCGGGGGCACAGATACGCAGTATTTT
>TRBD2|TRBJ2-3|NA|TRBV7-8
CASSLEGVSGSTQYF
TGTGCCAGCAGCTTAGAAGGGGTTAGCGGGTCTACGCAGTATTTT